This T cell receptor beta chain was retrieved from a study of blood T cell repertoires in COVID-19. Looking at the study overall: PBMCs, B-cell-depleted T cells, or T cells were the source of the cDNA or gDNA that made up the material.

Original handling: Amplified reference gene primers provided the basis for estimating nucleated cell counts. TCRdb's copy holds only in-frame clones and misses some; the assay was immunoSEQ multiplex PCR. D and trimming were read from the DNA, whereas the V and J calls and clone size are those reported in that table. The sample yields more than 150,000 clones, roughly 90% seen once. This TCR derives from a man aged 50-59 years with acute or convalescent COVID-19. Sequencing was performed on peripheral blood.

CDR3 DNA sequence: TGTGCCTGGAGCTGGCGGGGGGTCCAAGAGACCCAGTACTTC. Its translation is CAWSWRGVQETQYF. This chain joins TRBV30 and TRBJ2-5; 8 bases agree with TRBD2. The CDR3 contains 14 residues. The V gene's germline CDR1 is GTSNPN and CDR2 SVGIG (reference sequence). V lost 3 bases to trimming and J lost 1 base; unmatched junction nucleotides: 4.